This TCR beta chain was retrieved from a study of blood T cell repertoires in COVID-19. Whole-study context: The United States, Italy and Spain provided the acute and convalescent COVID-19 samples. T cells, B-cell-depleted T cells, or PBMCs supplied cDNA or gDNA.

Germline V gives CDR1 SNHLY, CDR2 FYNNEI. The V end was cut by 6 bases, the J end by 4 bases, with 12 bases between. The CDR3 runs to 13 residues. In the source study's methods: Amplified reference gene primers provided the basis for estimating nucleated cell counts. Here immunoSEQ multiplex PCR was the method, and the copy in TCRdb shows in-frame clones only, minus some. Clone size and the V and J calls come from that table; the DNA yielded D and trimming. The repertoire holds about 160,000 clones, with approximately 88% as singletons. The TCR comes from an elderly woman with active or convalescent COVID-19. The rearrangement uses TRBV2 and TRBJ1-2, with D perhaps matching TRBD1 (6 bases). The material sequenced was peripheral blood. The CDR3 DNA follows: TGTGCCAGCAGGACACGGGGGGCCTATGGCTACACCTTC. It encodes CASRTRGAYGYTF.